Each of the 23 T cell receptor beta chains below was sequenced from the same sample in a study of CD8+ T cells in alopecia areata. Once RNA had been extracted, it was reverse transcribed into cDNA to act as the sequencing template. TCRdb's copy holds only in-frame clones and misses some; the assay was immunoSEQ multiplex PCR. The profile shows about 180,000 clones, roughly 63% of them singletons. Treatment in this sample: oral pan-JAK inhibitor, 5-10 mg twice daily. The starting material was CD4+ T cells sorted from blood, obtained at approximately week 60, from a patient treated with tofacitinib. The receptor set was obtained from a human donor with alopecia areata.

This chain joins TRBV18 and TRBJ1-2; TRBD1 might be the D (5 bases). V was trimmed by 4 bases and J by 3 bases, leaving 9 bases between them. This CDR3 has 13 residues. The germline gives CDR1 KGHSH, CDR2 LQKENI. The CDR3 bases are TGTGCCAGCTCACAGGGGCAGGACTATGGCTACACCTTC. Translated, it gives CASSQGQDYGYTF.

This clone was found a few times. V gene TRBV29-1 combines with J gene TRBJ2-4; D possibly corresponds to TRBD2 (5 bases). Germline V gives CDR1 SQVTM, CDR2 ANQGSEA. V lost 5 bases and J 0 bases, leaving 11 bases between the germline ends. This CDR3 region has 14 residues. The CDR3 here is CSVRLALAKNIQYF. The CDR3 bases are TGCAGCGTTCGCCTAGCCCTAGCCAAAAACATTCAGTACTTC.

The chain employs TRBV25-1 and TRBJ2-7, with 11 bases lining up with TRBD2. The CDR3 has 15 residues. V trimming: 2 bases; J trimming: 2 bases; junction bases outside the gene matches: 2. CDR1 MGHDK and CDR2 SYGVNS come from the germline V gene. The CDR3 protein is CASSEIAGGPYEQYF. In DNA, the CDR3 is TGTGCCAGCAGTGAAATAGCGGGGGGGCCCTACGAGCAGTACTTC.

This chain joins TRBV18 and TRBJ2-1, with D perhaps matching TRBD1 (5 bases). Deletions cut 8 bases from V and 9 bases from J, with 23 bases between. The CDR3 runs 15 residues. Germline CDR1 and CDR2: KGHSH and LQKENI. The CDR3 bases are TGTGCCAGCCAACTCTATTCCAGCAGGGTGAGTGAGCAGTTCTTC. It is translated as CASQLYSSRVSEQFF. Complete variable domain (other parts from reference TRBV18 and TRBJ2-1): NAGVMQNPRHLVRRRGQEARLRCSPMKGHSHVYWYRQLPEEGLKFMVYLQKENIIDESGMPKERFSAEFPKEGPSILRIQQVVRGDSAAYFCASQLYSSRVSEQFFGPGTRLTVL.

The chain joins TRBV30 to TRBJ1-5, with 11 nucleotides matching TRBD1. The germline gives CDR1 GTSNPN, CDR2 SVGIG (reference sequence). The ends lost 5 bases at V and 4 bases at J; junction bases unmatched: 1. The CDR3 covers 13 residues. This chain's CDR3 is CAWGTGGNQPQHF. DNA of the CDR3: TGTGCCTGGGGGACAGGGGGAAATCAGCCCCAGCATTTT.

The rearrangement links TRBV9 to TRBJ2-7; 9 bases map to TRBD1. Trimming at V came to 3 bases and at J to 3 bases, leaving 7 bases not matched to a gene. The CDR3 has 15 amino acids. The germline V gene has CDR1 SGDLS and CDR2 YYNGEE. The CDR3 sequence: CASSGGTGNFYEQYF. The CDR3, as DNA: TGTGCCAGCAGCGGAGGGACAGGGAATTTCTACGAGCAGTACTTC.

The gene calls are TRBV2 and TRBJ2-3; the match to TRBD2 covers 10 bases. V gave up 5 bases and J gave up 11 bases; unmatched junction bases: 4. Per the germline V gene, CDR1 is SNHLY and CDR2 is FYNNEI. CDR3 length equals 12 residues. CDR3 residues: CASSSTSGEQYF. The CDR3 DNA follows: TGTGCCAGCAGTTCCACTAGCGGGGAGCAGTATTTT.

The J gene is TRBJ2-3, the V gene TRBV30, with unresolved D. Between the trimmed V and J ends, which lost 2 bases and 7 bases, there was a span of 22 bases. The CDR3 extends over 16 amino acids. Germline V CDR1 and CDR2: GTSNPN, SVGIG (reference sequence). This CDR3 reads CAWSFGLIQSPNTQYF. The CDR3 region has the DNA TGTGCCTGGAGTTTCGGCCTAATACAGTCCCCCAATACGCAGTATTTT.

This clone has only a few counts. The CDR3 sequence: CASSQDTGNSYNEQFF. In DNA, the CDR3 is TGCGCCAGCAGCCAAGATACAGGTAACTCCTACAATGAGCAGTTCTTC. The chain couples TRBV4-1 to TRBJ2-1; tentative D call: TRBD1 (5 bases). The CDR3 contains 16 residues. V lost 0 bases and J lost 0, with 9 bases in between. Per germline, CDR1 MGHRA and CDR2 YSYEKL.

This clone was detected ten times or more. The rearrangement uses TRBV28 and TRBJ1-1, with 7 positions matching TRBD1. V lost 9 bases to trimming and J lost 0 bases; unmatched junction nucleotides: 4. Germline CDR1 MDHEN, CDR2 SYDVKM. The length of the CDR3 is 13 residues. CDR3 region: CASMGQMNTEAFF. The CDR3 DNA reads TGTGCCAGTATGGGACAGATGAACACTGAAGCTTTCTTT.

The chain joins TRBV15 to TRBJ2-1; TRBD1 agrees at 9 bases. Trimming removed 8 bases from V and 2 bases from J; junction bases left unmatched: 4. This CDR3 is built from 14 residues. Germline CDR1 is LNHNV and CDR2 is YYDKDF (reference sequence). CDR3 amino acids: CATGRDRAYNEQFF. For the CDR3, the DNA is TGTGCCACCGGCCGGGACAGGGCCTACAATGAGCAGTTCTTC.

The chain carries TRBV7-7 and TRBJ2-5; D perhaps matches TRBD2 (6 bases). V was clipped by 5 bases and J by 1 base, with 14 bases between them. The V gene's germline CDR1 is SSHAT and CDR2 FNYEAQ (reference sequence). This CDR3 is 15 amino acids long. The CDR3 coding sequence is TGTGCCAGCAGCCCGATCTCGGGGGTCCAAGAGACCCAGTACTTC. This gives the protein CASSPISGVQETQYF.

CDR3 residues: CASRGTGQETQYF. In DNA form, the CDR3 reads TGTGCCAGCAGGGGAACAGGACAAGAGACCCAGTACTTC. The V and J genes are TRBV2 and TRBJ2-5; weak D call: TRBD1 (5 bases). This CDR3 is built from 13 residues. The V gene's germline CDR1 is SNHLY and CDR2 FYNNEI. Trimming pared 6 bases from V and 2 bases from J, leaving 10 bases between.

The gene calls are TRBV9 and TRBJ2-7; 8 bases are shared with TRBD1. Losses at the gene ends were 0 bases for V and 3 bases for J; bases not matched to a gene: 5. Looked up from germline, CDR1 is SGDLS and CDR2 is YYNGEE. The CDR3 is made up of 15 amino acids. Here the CDR3 DNA reads TGTGCCAGCAGCGTAGAACCAGGGGGCATCTACGAGCAGTACTTC. Translation: CASSVEPGGIYEQYF.

The chain links TRBV5-1 to TRBJ2-2; 7 bases agree with TRBD1. Unmatched junction bases numbered 12, after V lost 5 bases and J lost 5 bases. This CDR3 is 16 amino acids long. Germline assignment: CDR1 SGHRS and CDR2 YFSETQ. The CDR3 here is CASSSTSGGRTGELFF. The CDR3 DNA is TGCGCCAGCAGTTCGACCTCAGGGGGAAGGACCGGGGAGCTGTTTTTT.

The CDR3 DNA reads as TGCAGCGTTGAAAGGGCTGAAGCTTTCTTT. As protein: CSVERAEAFF. V is TRBV29-1 and J is TRBJ1-1; D ambiguous. This CDR3 is 10 amino acids long. The germline V gene has CDR1 SQVTM and CDR2 ANQGSEA. The germline V and J ends were trimmed by 2 bases and 6 bases, with 4 bases remaining between them.

The chain links TRBV15 to TRBJ2-7, with 8 bases matching TRBD1. The germline gives CDR1 LNHNV, CDR2 YYDKDF (reference sequence). The CDR3 is made up of 16 amino acids. The ends lost 0 bases at V and 6 bases at J; junction bases unmatched: 10. The CDR3 sequence: CATSRDEGDRPFEQYF. CDR3 DNA: TGTGCCACCAGCAGAGATGAAGGGGACAGGCCCTTCGAGCAGTACTTC.

The V and J genes are TRBV7-9 and TRBJ2-2, with D unclear. The germline V gene has CDR1 SEHNR and CDR2 FQNEAQ (reference sequence). V was pared by 4 bases and J by 3 bases, with 9 bases between. The CDR3 runs 14 residues. CDR3 residues: CASSSAEYTGELFF. CDR3 in DNA: TGTGCCAGCAGCTCTGCGGAATACACCGGGGAGCTGTTTTTT.

CDR3 in amino acids: CSVAQRLSSYEQYF. The CDR3 nucleotides are TGCAGCGTGGCCCAGCGGCTAAGCTCCTACGAGCAGTACTTC. This chain joins TRBV29-1 and TRBJ2-7; maybe TRBD2 (5 bases). The CDR3 runs to 14 residues. Germline CDR1 is SQVTM and CDR2 is ANQGSEA. The germline V and J ends were trimmed by 6 bases and 0 bases, with 15 bases remaining between them.

The CDR3 region is CASSLMGRDSPLHF. CDR3 nucleotide sequence: TGTGCCAGCAGCCTCATGGGGAGGGATTCACCCCTCCACTTT. V and J are TRBV4-2 and TRBJ1-6, with unresolved D. V shed 4 bases and J shed 8 bases, with 12 bases lying between them. Germline V gene lookup returns CDR1 LGHNA and CDR2 YNFKEQ. The CDR3 is 14 residues long.

Many counts were recorded for this clone. The rearrangement links TRBV19 to TRBJ1-5; TRBD1 aligns across 7 bases. Germline assignment: CDR1 LNHDA and CDR2 SQIVND (reference sequence). The trim removed 2 bases at V and 4 bases at J, leaving 8 bases unmatched. The CDR3 loop spans 16 amino acids. CDR3 sequence reads: CASSIPTGQINQPQHF. The CDR3 DNA is TGTGCCAGTAGTATACCGACGGGACAGATAAATCAGCCCCAGCATTTT.

The chain joins TRBV13 to TRBJ2-5; unclear D gene. This CDR3 is 15 amino acids long. Trimming removed 0 bases at V and 2 bases at J, with 10 bases between. CDR1 PRHDT and CDR2 FYEKMQ come from the germline V gene (reference sequence). Here the CDR3 reads CASSLGLQTQETQYF. In DNA form, the CDR3 reads TGTGCCAGCAGCTTAGGCTTACAGACTCAAGAGACCCAGTACTTC. The full variable domain, with the rest looked up from reference TRBV13 and TRBJ2-5, is AAGVIQSPRHLIKEKRETATLKCYPIPRHDTVYWYQQGPGQDPQFLISFYEKMQSDKGSIPDRFSAQQFSDYHSELNMSSLELGDSALYFCASSLGLQTQETQYFGPGTRLLVL.

The chain uses TRBV5-1 and TRBJ1-1, with D possibly being TRBD1 (5 bases). Germline-derived CDR1 and CDR2 are SGHRS and YFSETQ. The CDR3 consists of 14 residues. Trimming pared 4 bases from V and 2 bases from J, leaving 12 bases between. The CDR3 reads CASSPGSINTEAFF. CDR3 DNA: TGCGCCAGCAGCCCAGGGAGTATTAACACTGAAGCTTTCTTT.